This TCR beta chain was sequenced during a study of blood T cell repertoires in COVID-19. Study information: Samples came from the United States, Italy and Spain, spanning acute and convalescent COVID-19. From T cells, B-cell-depleted T cells, or PBMCs came the material, which was cDNA or gDNA.

The CDR3 spans 14 residues. Trimming took off 4 bases at V and 3 bases at J, with 13 bases between the two ends. Germline CDR1 and CDR2: SGHRS and YFSETQ. Study processing details: Amplification with reference gene primers provided the estimates of nucleated cell counts. Clones were read by immunoSEQ multiplex PCR, and TCRdb kept only the in-frame ones, dropping some. That table furnishes V, J and clone size, whereas the DNA furnished D and trimming. Of some 130,000 clones in the sample, around 85% are singletons; the top ten hold approximately 17%. Sequences were obtained from peripheral blood. The receptor was derived from a woman of 80 years or more with acute or convalescent COVID-19. V and J are TRBV5-1 and TRBJ2-5, with D perhaps matching TRBD2 (5 bases). CDR3 region: CASSQTAAKETQYF. The CDR3 DNA is TGCGCCAGCAGCCAAACAGCGGCTAAAGAGACCCAGTACTTC.